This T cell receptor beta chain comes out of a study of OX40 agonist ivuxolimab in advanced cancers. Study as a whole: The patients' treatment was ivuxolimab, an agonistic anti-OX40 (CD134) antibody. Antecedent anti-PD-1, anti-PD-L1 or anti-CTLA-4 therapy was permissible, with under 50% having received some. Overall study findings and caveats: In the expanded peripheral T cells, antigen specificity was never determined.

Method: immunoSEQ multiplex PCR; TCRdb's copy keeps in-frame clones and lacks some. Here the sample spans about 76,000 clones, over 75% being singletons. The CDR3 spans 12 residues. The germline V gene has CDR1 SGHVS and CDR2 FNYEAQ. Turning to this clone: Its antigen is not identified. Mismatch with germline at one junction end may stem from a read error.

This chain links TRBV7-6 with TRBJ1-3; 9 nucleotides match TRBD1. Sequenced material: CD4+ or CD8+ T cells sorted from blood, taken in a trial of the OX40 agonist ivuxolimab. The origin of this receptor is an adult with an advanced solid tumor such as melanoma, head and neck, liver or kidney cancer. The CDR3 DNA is TGTGCCAGCAGCTTCACCGGGACAGGGTTGCATTTT. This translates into CASSFTGTGLHF.